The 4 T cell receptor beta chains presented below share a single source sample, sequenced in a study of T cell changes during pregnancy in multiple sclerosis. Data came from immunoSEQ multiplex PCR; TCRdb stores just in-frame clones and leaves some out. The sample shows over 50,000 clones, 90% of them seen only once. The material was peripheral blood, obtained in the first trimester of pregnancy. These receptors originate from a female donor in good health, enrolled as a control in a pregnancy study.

The CDR3 nucleotides read TGTGCCAGTAGTATGGGGGCTTTTAATGAGCAGTTCTTC. It codes for CASSMGAFNEQFF. V usage is TRBV19 and J usage is TRBJ2-1; tentative D call: TRBD1 (6 bases). Trimming left V 3 bases short and J 7 bases short, with 10 bases between. The CDR3 consists of 13 residues. Germline V gene sequence: CDR1 LNHDA, CDR2 SQIVND (reference sequence).

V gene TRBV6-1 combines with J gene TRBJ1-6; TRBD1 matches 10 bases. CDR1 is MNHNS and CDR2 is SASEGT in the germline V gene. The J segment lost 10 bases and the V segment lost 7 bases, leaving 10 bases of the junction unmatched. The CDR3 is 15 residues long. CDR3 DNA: TGTGCCAGCACAGAAGGGACAGGGGAAGGGTCACCCCTCCACTTT. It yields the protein CASTEGTGEGSPLHF.

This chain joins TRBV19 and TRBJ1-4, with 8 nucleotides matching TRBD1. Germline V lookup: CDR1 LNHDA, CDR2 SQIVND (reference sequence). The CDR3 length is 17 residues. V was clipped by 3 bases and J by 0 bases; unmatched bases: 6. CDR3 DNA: TGTGCCAGTAGTATTCCGGGACAGGCGCCAACTAATGAAAAACTGTTTTTT. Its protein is CASSIPGQAPTNEKLFF.

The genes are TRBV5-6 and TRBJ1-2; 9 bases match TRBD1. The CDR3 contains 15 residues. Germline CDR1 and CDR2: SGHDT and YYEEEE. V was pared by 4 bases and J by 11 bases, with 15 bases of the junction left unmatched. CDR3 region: CASSPEGQGLSGYTF. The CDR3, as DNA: TGTGCCAGCAGCCCAGAGGGACAGGGTCTCTCGGGGTACACCTTC.